This T cell receptor beta chain stems from a study of blood T cell repertoires in COVID-19. Study background: Nucleic acid was either cDNA or gDNA, and it came from T cells, B-cell-depleted T cells, or PBMCs.

A few counts support this clone. This CDR3 contains 14 residues. Per germline, CDR1 SGHVS and CDR2 FQNEAQ. V lost 3 bases to trimming and J lost 4 bases, with 13 bases between them. Only in-frame clones appear in the TCRdb table, and some are missing; sequencing was by immunoSEQ multiplex PCR. The repertoire holds roughly 70,000 clones, 87% seen once, with 29% in the top ten. Sequencing was carried out using peripheral blood. This chain connects TRBV7-8 to TRBJ2-7; D is undetermined. The TCR was taken from a woman aged 80 or older with active or convalescent COVID-19. CDR3 residues: CASSFEYRVYEQYF. For the CDR3, the DNA is TGTGCCAGCAGCTTCGAATACAGAGTATACGAGCAGTACTTC.